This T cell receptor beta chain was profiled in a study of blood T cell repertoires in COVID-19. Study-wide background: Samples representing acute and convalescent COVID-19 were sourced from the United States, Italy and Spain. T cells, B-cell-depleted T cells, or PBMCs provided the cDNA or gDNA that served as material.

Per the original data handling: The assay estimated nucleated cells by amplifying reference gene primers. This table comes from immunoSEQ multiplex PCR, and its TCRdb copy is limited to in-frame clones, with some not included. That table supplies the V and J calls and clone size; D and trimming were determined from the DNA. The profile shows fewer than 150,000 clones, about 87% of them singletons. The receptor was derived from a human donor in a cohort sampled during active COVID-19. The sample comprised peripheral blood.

As DNA, the CDR3 is TGTGCCAGCAGACCCGACAGTGGAAACATTCAGTACTTC. Its translation: CASRPDSGNIQYF. The chain is built from TRBV2 and TRBJ2-4; possible D gene TRBD1, 5 bases. CDR3 length equals 13 residues. Germline CDR1 reads SNHLY; CDR2 reads FYNNEI. Trimming removed 6 bases at V and 6 bases at J, with 12 bases between.